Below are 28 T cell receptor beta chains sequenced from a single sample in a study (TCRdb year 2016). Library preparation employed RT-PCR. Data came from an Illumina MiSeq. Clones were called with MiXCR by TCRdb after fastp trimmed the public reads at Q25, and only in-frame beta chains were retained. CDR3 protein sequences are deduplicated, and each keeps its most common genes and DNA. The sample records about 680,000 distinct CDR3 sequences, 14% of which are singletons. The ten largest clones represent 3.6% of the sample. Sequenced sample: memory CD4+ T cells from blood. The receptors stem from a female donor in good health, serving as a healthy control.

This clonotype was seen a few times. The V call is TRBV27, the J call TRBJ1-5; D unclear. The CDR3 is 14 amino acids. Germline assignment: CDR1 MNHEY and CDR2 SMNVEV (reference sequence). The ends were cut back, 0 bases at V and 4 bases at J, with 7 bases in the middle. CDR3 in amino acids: CASSLSRGNQPQHF. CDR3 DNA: TGTGCCAGCAGTTTATCGCGGGGTAATCAGCCCCAGCATTTT.

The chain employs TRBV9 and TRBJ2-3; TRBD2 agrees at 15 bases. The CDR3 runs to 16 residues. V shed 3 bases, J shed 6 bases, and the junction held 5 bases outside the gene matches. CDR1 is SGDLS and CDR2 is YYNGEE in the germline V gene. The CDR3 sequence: CASSASGLAGGDTQYF. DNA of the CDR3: TGTGCCAGCAGCGCGAGCGGACTAGCGGGGGGGGATACGCAGTATTTT.

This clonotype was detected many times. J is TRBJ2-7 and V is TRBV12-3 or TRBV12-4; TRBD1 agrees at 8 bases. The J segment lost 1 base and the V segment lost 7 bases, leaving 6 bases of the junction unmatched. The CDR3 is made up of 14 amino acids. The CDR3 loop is CASTRDRGSYEQYF. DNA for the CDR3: TGTGCCAGCACCCGTGACAGGGGATCCTACGAGCAGTACTTC.

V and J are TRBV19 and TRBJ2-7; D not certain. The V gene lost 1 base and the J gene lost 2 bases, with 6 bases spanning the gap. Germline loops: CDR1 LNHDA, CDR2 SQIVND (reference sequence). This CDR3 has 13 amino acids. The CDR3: CASSIAATYEQYF. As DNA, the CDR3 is TGTGCCAGTAGTATAGCAGCAACCTACGAGCAGTACTTC.

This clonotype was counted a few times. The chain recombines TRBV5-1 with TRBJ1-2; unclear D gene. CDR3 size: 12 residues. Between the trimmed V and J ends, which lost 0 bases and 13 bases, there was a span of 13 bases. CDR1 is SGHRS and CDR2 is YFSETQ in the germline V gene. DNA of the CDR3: TGCGCCAGCAGCTTGGGAGACCGGGCGGGCACCTTC. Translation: CASSLGDRAGTF.

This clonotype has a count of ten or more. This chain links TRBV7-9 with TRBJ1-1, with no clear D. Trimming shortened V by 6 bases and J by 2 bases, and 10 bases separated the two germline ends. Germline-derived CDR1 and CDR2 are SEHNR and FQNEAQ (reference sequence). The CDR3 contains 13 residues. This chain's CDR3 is CASRFDGNTEAFF. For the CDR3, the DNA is TGTGCCAGCAGGTTCGACGGAAACACTGAAGCTTTCTTT.

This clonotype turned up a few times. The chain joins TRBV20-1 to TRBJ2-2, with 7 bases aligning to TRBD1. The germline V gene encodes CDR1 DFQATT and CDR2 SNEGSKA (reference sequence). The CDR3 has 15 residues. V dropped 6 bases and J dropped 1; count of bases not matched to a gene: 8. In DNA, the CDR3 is TGCAGTGCCAGAATTCGGACAGGGAACACCGGGGAGCTGTTTTTT. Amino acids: CSARIRTGNTGELFF.

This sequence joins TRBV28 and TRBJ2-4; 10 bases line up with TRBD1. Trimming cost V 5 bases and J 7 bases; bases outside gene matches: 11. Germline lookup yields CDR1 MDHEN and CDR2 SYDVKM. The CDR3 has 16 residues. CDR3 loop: CASSLKLGDRGNIQYF. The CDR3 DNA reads TGTGCCAGCAGTCTCAAGCTGGGGGACAGGGGTAACATTCAGTACTTC.

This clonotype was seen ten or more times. CDR3 sequence (DNA): TGCAGCGTCTACGCCCGGGACAGACTCACAGATACGCAGTATTTT. Translated, it gives CSVYARDRLTDTQYF. The chain recombines TRBV29-1 with TRBJ2-3; 7 bases align to TRBD1. Germline V lookup: CDR1 SQVTM, CDR2 ANQGSEA. The CDR3 has 15 amino acids. Unmatched junction bases numbered 11, after V lost 6 bases and J lost 2 bases.

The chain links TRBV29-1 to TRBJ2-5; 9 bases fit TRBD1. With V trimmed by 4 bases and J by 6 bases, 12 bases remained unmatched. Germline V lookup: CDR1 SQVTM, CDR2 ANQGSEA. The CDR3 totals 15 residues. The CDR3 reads CSVAPGTGIFQTQYF. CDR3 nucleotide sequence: TGCAGCGTTGCCCCCGGGACAGGGATTTTCCAGACCCAGTACTTC.

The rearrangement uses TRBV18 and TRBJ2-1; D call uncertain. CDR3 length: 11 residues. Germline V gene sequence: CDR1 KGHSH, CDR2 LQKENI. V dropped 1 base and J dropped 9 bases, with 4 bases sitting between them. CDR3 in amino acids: CASSPQIEQFF. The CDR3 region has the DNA TGTGCCAGCTCACCACAAATTGAGCAGTTCTTC.

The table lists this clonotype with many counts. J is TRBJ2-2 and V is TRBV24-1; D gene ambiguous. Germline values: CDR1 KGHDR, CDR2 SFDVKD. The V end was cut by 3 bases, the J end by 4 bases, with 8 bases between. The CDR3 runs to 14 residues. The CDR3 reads CATSDPMVTGELFF. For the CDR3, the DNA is TGTGCCACCAGTGATCCCATGGTCACCGGGGAGCTGTTTTTT.

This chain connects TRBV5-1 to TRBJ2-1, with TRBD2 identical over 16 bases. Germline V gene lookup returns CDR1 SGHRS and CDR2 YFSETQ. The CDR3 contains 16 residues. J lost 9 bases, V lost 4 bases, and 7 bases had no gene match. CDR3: CASSPGLAGGVGEQFF. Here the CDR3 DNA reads TGCGCCAGCAGCCCGGGACTAGCGGGAGGGGTTGGTGAGCAGTTCTTC.

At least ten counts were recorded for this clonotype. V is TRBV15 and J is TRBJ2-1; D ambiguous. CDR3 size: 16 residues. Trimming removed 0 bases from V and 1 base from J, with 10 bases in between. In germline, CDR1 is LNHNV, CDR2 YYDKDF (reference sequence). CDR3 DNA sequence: TGTGCCACCAGCAGAGATCCGGGTATATCCTACAATGAGCAGTTCTTC. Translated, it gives CATSRDPGISYNEQFF.

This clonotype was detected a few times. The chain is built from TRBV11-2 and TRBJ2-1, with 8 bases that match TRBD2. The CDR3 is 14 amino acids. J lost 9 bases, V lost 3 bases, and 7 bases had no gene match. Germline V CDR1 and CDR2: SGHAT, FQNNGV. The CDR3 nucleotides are TGTGCCAGCAGCTTCCAGCGGGAGCGGGGTGAGCAGTTCTTC. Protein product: CASSFQRERGEQFF. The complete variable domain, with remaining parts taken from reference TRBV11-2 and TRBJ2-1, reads EAGVAQSPRYKIIEKRQSVAFWCNPISGHATLYWYQQILGQGPKLLIQFQNNGVVDDSQLPKDRFSAERLKGVDSTLKIQPAKLEDSAVYLCASSFQRERGEQFFGPGTRLTVL.

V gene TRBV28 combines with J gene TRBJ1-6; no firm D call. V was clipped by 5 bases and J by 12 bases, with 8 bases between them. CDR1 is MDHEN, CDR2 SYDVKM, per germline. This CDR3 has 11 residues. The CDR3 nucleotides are TGTGCCAGCAGTCCATTCGGACCCCTCCACTTT. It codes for CASSPFGPLHF.

The CDR3 coding sequence is TGTGCCAGCAGTTATCTCGAGGGGGGCACCGGGGAGCTGTTTTTT. Amino acids: CASSYLEGGTGELFF. V usage is TRBV6-6 and J usage is TRBJ2-2; perhaps D is TRBD1 or TRBD2 (6 bases each). Trimming left V 3 bases short and J 4 bases short, with 12 bases between. This CDR3 is built from 15 residues. CDR1 and CDR2 (germline): MNHNY, SVGAGI (reference sequence).

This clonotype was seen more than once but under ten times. The CDR3 nucleotides read TGTGCCAGCAGCTTTTGGCAAGAGACCCAGTACTTC. Translation gives CASSFWQETQYF. The V call is TRBV5-6, the J call TRBJ2-5; D unclear. V gave up 2 bases and J gave up 2 bases, with 4 bases separating them. Germline V lookup: CDR1 SGHDT, CDR2 YYEEEE. This CDR3 region has 12 residues.

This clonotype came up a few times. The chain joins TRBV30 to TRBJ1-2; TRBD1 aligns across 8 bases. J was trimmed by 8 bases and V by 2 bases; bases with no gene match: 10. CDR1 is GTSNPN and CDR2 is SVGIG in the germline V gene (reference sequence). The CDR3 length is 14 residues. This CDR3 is CAWSTGQGSRGYTF. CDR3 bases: TGTGCCTGGAGTACTGGACAGGGTTCGCGCGGCTACACCTTC.

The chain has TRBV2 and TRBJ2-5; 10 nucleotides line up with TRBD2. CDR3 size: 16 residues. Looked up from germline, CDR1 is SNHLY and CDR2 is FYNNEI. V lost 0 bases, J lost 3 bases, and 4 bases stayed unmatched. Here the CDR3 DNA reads TGTGCCAGCAGTGAAGCCCAACTAGCGGGGAAAGAGACCCAGTACTTC. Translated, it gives CASSEAQLAGKETQYF.

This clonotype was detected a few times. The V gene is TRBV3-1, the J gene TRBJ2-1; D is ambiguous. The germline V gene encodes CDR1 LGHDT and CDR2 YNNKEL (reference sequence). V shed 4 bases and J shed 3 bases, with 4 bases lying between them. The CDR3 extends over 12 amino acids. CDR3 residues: CASSPHYNEQFF. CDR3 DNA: TGTGCCAGCAGCCCCCACTACAATGAGCAGTTCTTC.

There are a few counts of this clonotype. CDR3 residues: CASSWGEDEQYF. DNA for the CDR3: TGCGCCAGCAGCTGGGGCGAAGATGAGCAGTACTTC. The chain employs TRBV5-1 and TRBJ2-7, with D possibly matching TRBD1 (5 bases). This CDR3 has 12 residues. The ends were cut back, 3 bases at V and 7 bases at J, with 11 bases in the middle. Germline-derived CDR1 and CDR2 are SGHRS and YFSETQ.

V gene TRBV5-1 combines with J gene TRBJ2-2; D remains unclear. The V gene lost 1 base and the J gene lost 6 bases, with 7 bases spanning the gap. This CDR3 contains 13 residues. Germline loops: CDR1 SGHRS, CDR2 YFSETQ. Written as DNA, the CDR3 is TGCGCCAGCAGCTTGAGAAATGCCGGGGAGCTGTTTTTT. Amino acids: CASSLRNAGELFF. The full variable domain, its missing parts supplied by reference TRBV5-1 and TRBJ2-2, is KAGVTQTPRYLIKTRGQQVTLSCSPISGHRSVSWYQQTPGQGLQFLFEYFSETQRNKGNFPGRFSGRQFSNSRSEMNVSTLELGDSALYLCASSLRNAGELFFGEGSRLTVL.

The CDR3 here is CASSPRWGNQETQYF. CDR3 coding DNA: TGTGCCAGCTCACCGCGGTGGGGTAACCAAGAGACCCAGTACTTC. The chain is built from TRBV18 and TRBJ2-5; no firm D call. The CDR3 length is 15 residues. The ends were cut back, 3 bases at V and 0 bases at J, with 11 bases in the middle. Looked up from germline, CDR1 is KGHSH and CDR2 is LQKENI.

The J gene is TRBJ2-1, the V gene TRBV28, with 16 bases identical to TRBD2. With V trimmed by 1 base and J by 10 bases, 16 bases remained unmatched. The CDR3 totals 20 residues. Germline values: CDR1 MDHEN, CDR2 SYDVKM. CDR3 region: CASSLSLFPGLAGGPQEQFF. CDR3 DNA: TGTGCCAGCAGTTTATCCCTTTTCCCGGGACTAGCGGGAGGGCCACAGGAGCAGTTCTTC. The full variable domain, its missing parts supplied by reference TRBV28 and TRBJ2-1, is DVKVTQSSRYLVKRTGEKVFLECVQDMDHENMFWYRQDPGLGLRLIYFSYDVKMKEKGDIPEGYSVSREKKERFSLILESASTNQTSMYLCASSLSLFPGLAGGPQEQFFGPGTRLTVL.

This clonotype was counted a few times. This CDR3 is CSASLNEKLFF. The CDR3 nucleotides read TGCAGTGCTAGCCTGAACGAAAAACTGTTTTTT. J is TRBJ1-4 and V is TRBV20-1; no definite D call. In germline, CDR1 is DFQATT, CDR2 SNEGSKA (reference sequence). This CDR3 comprises 11 residues. The ends were cut back, 3 bases at V and 8 bases at J, with 7 bases in the middle.

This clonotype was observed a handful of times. The CDR3 DNA reads as TGTGCCATCAGTGAGTCTAGGGGGCCCTCAGATACGCAGTATTTT. This sequence encodes CAISESRGPSDTQYF. This chain links TRBV10-3 with TRBJ2-3; TRBD1 matches 7 bases. Germline V lookup: CDR1 ENHRY, CDR2 SYGVKD. Trimming cost V 0 bases and J 4 bases; bases outside gene matches: 4. CDR3 length: 15 residues.

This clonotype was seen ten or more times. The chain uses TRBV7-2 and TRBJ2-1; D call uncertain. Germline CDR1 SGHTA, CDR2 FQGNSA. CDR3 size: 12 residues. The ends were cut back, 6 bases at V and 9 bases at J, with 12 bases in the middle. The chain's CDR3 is CASSLLLTEQFF. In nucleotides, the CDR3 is TGTGCCAGCAGTCTATTATTGACTGAGCAGTTCTTC.